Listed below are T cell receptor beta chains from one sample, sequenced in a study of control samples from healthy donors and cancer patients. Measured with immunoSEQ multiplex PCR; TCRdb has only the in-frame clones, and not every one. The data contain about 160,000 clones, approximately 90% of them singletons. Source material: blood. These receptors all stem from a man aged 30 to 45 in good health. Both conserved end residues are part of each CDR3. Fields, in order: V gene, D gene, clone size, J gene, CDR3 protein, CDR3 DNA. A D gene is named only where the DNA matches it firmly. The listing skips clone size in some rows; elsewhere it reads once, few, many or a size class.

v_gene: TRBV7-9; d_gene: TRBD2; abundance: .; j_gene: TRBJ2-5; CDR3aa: CASSFVSGGEETQYF; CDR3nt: TGTGCCAGCAGCTTCGTTAGCGGGGGGGAAGAGACCCAGTACTTC
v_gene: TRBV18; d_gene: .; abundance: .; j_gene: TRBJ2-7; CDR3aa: CASSPERVGFEQYF; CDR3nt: TGTGCCAGCTCACCAGAAAGGGTGGGATTCGAGCAGTACTTC
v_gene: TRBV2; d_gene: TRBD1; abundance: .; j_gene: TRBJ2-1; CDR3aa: CASRRQGARDEQFF; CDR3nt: TGTGCCAGCAGAAGACAGGGGGCGCGTGATGAGCAGTTCTTC
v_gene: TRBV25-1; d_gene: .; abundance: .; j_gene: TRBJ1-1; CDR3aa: CASSAGSPNTEAFF; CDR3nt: TGTGCCAGCAGTGCCGGGTCTCCGAACACTGAAGCTTTCTTT
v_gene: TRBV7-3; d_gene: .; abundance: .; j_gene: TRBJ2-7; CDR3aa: CASSLTKGSHGYEQYF; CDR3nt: TGTGCCAGCAGCTTAACAAAGGGCTCCCATGGTTACGAGCAGTACTTC
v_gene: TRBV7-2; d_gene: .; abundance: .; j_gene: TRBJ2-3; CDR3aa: CASSYSTDTQYF; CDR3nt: TGTGCCAGCAGCTATAGCACAGATACGCAGTATTTT
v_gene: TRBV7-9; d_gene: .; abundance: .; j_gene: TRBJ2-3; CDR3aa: CASSSQGLSTDTQYF; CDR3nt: TGTGCCAGCAGCTCCCAGGGGCTCAGCACAGATACGCAGTATTTT
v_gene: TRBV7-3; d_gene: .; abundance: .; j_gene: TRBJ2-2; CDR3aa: CASSLGATGELFF; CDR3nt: TGTGCCAGCAGCTTAGGGGCCACCGGGGAGCTGTTTTTT
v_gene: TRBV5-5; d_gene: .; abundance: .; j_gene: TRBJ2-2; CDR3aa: CASSIGPGRDTGELFF; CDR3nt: TGTGCCAGCAGCATCGGTCCCGGGAGAGATACCGGGGAGCTGTTTTTT
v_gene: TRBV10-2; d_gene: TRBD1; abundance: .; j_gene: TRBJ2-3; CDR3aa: CASSAGQTSTDTQYF; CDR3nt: TGCGCCAGCAGTGCGGGACAGACAAGCACAGATACGCAGTATTTT
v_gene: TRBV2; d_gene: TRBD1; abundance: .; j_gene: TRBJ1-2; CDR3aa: CADSPAGGSYGYTF; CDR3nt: TGTGCCGATTCCCCGGCAGGGGGCTCCTATGGCTACACCTTC
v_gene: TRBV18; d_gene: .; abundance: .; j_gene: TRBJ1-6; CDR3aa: CASSPPVNSPLHF; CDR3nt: TGTGCCAGCTCACCACCAGTTAATTCACCCCTCCACTTT
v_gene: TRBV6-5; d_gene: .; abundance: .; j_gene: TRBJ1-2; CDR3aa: CATTQGLGYTF; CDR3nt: TGTGCCACCACACAGGGTTTGGGCTACACCTTC
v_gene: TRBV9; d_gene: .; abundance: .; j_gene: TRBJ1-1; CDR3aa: CASSVGQQLNTEAFF; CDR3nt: TGTGCCAGCAGCGTAGGACAACAGTTGAACACTGAAGCTTTCTTT
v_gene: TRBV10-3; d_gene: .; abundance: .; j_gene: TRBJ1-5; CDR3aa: CAISGTDNQPQHF; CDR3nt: TGTGCCATCAGTGGGACAGATAATCAGCCCCAGCATTTT
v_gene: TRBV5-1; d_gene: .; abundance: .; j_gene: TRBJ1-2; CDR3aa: CASSLSGDRGYTF; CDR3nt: TGCGCCAGCAGCTTATCAGGGGACCGCGGCTACACCTTC
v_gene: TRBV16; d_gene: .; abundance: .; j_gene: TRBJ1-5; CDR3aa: CASSQLRHHNQPQHF; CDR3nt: TGTGCCAGCAGCCAATTGAGACACCATAATCAGCCCCAGCATTTT
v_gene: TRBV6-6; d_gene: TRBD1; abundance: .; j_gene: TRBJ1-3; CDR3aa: CASSYSRQGTGNTIYF; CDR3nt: TGTGCCAGCAGTTACTCAAGACAGGGGACAGGAAACACCATATATTTT
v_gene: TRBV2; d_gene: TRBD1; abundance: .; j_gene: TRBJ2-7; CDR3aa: CASSVGGTGAYEQYF; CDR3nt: TGTGCCAGCAGTGTGGGAGGGACAGGGGCCTACGAGCAGTACTTC
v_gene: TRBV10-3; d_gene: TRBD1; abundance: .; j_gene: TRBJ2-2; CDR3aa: CAISGSGTGVTGELFF; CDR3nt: TGTGCCATCAGTGGTTCCGGGACAGGGGTGACCGGGGAGCTGTTTTTT
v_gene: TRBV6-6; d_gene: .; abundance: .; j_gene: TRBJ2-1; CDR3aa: CASSYLGINNEQFF; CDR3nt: TGTGCCAGCAGTTACTTGGGGATCAACAATGAGCAGTTCTTC
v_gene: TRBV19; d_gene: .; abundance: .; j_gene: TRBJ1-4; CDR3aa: CASSIDPRTDQEKLFF; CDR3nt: TGTGCCAGTAGTATAGATCCTAGGACCGATCAAGAAAAACTGTTTTTT
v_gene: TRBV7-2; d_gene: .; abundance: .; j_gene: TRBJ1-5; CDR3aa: CASSSRYSNQPQHF; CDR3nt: TGTGCCAGCAGCTCTAGATATAGCAATCAGCCCCAGCATTTT
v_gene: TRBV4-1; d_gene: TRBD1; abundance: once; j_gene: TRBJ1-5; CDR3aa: CASSQQQGMGQPQHF; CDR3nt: TGCGCCAGCAGCCAACAACAGGGGATGGGTCAGCCCCAGCATTTT
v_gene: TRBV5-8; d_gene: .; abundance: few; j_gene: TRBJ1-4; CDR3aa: CASSLYRGANEKLFF; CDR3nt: TGTGCCAGCAGCTTGTATCGTGGAGCTAATGAAAAACTGTTTTTT
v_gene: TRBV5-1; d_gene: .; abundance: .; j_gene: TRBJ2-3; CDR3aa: CASRPRLDGGTDTQYF; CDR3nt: TGCGCCAGCAGACCTAGACTAGACGGCGGCACAGATACGCAGTATTTT
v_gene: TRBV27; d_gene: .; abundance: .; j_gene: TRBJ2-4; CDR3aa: CASSFVAKNIQYF; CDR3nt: TGTGCCAGCAGTTTCGTAGCCAAAAACATTCAGTACTTC
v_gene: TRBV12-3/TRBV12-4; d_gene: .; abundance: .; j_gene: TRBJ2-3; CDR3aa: CASSLRADTQYF; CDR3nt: TGTGCCAGCAGTTTAAGGGCAGATACGCAGTATTTT
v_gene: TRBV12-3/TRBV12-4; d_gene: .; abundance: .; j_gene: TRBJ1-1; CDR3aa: CASTVEGDTEAFF; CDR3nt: TGTGCCAGCACCGTGGAGGGGGATACTGAAGCTTTCTTT
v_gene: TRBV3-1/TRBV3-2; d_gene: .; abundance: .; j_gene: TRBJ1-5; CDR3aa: CASSQGSNGYNQPQHF; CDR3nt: TGTGCCAGCAGCCAAGGTTCGAACGGCTACAATCAGCCCCAGCATTTT
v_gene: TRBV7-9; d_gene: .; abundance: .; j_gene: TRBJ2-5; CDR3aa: CASGGDWGETQYF; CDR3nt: TGTGCCAGCGGAGGGGACTGGGGAGAGACCCAGTACTTC
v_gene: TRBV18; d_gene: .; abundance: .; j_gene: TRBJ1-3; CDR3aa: CASSPLPREGNTIYF; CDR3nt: TGTGCCAGCTCACCACTTCCCAGGGAAGGAAACACCATATATTTT
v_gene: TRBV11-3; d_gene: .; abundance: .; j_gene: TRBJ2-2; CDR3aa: CASSRDGAGELFF; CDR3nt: TGTGCCAGCAGCCGGGACGGTGCCGGGGAGCTGTTTTTT
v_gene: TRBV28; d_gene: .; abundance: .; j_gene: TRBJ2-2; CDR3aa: CASSLGVGGRAGELFF; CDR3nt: TGTGCCAGCAGTTTGGGGGTGGGAGGACGGGCCGGGGAGCTGTTTTTT
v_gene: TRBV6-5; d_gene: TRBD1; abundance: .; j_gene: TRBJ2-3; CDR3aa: CASTRGDTQYF; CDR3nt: TGTGCCAGCACCAGGGGGGATACGCAGTATTTT
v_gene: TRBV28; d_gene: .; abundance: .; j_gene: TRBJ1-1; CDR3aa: CASSFSRVDTEAFF; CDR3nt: TGTGCCAGCAGTTTTTCCAGGGTCGACACTGAAGCTTTCTTT
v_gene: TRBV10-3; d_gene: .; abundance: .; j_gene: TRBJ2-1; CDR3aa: CAISEGGGRYNEQFF; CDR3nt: TGTGCCATCAGTGAGGGAGGGGGCCGTTACAATGAGCAGTTCTTC
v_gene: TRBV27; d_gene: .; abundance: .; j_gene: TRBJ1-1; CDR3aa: CASRAERMNTEAFF; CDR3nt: TGTGCCAGCAGAGCAGAACGCATGAACACTGAAGCTTTCTTT
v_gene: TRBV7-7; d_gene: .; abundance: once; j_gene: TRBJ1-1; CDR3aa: CASSLATGTEAFF; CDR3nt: TGTGCCAGCAGCTTAGCCACAGGCACTGAAGCTTTCTTT
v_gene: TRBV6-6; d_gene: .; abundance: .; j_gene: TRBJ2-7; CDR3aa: CASSLTPGERSEQYF; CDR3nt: TGTGCCAGCAGTCTCACCCCGGGCGAGAGAAGCGAGCAGTACTTC
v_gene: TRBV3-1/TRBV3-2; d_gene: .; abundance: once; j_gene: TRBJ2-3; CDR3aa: CASSHRCGQDSTDTQYF; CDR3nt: TGTGCCAGCAGCCACCGCTGCGGCCAGGATAGCACAGATACGCAGTATTTT
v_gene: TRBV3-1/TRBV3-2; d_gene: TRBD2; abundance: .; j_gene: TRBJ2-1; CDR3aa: CASARTSGRADNEQFF; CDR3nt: TGTGCCAGCGCTCGGACTAGCGGGAGGGCCGACAATGAGCAGTTCTTC